The source of this T cell receptor (beta chain) is a study of cytomegalovirus exposure and HLA in healthy donors (dated by TCRdb to 2016 to 2017). Turning to the overall study: The 650 to 800 repertoires of the first cohort and the 110 or so validation repertoires were produced on the same platform, according to a later analysis. The study was designed to test whether signatures of past pathogen exposure could be identified by cataloging public T cell receptors. Besides the first cohort of 550 to 750 subjects, a separate validation cohort made up of 90 to 150 different subjects was used. High-throughput TCR immunosequencing, statistical association of individual TCRs with disease status, and machine learning were combined to predict cytomegalovirus infection status.

Library preparation employed the immunoSEQ multiplex PCR assay. Concerning the study's data processing: A statistical classification framework was built for diagnosing cytomegalovirus status from the catalog of TCR beta chain sequences. Held by TCRdb, this immuneACCESS table contains in-frame sequences only and omits some clones. Under half of the omission traces to an unresolved V gene where checked; the cause of the rest is unknown. V and J calls and clone size come straight from that table; D and trimming were deduced from the DNA. For this sample the table gives 30,000 to 40,000 clones, of which 90% to 95% were detected only once. Around 3.4% of the sample goes to the ten largest clones. Comments on this clone: The target of this receptor is not known. Base quality data are lacking; no much larger clone is found one base away.

Broad study findings and their caveats: In a later analysis, TCRs clustered in the first cohort were found to also tend to co-occur in the roughly 120 validation repertoires, with approximately 94% of cluster scores above 0. Three of the identified cytomegalovirus-associated TCR beta chains were confirmed in vitro to be specific for cytomegalovirus antigens. The study gave a list of more than 150 TCR beta chains associated with cytomegalovirus. Cytomegalovirus status was reported to be diagnosed by the classifier with high specificity and sensitivity in both the original and validation cohorts. While some public TCRs were present in many individuals, most TCR sequences turned up only very rarely across donors. The authors suggested that the approach could potentially be generalized to other disease states and immunological phenotypes. All 110 or so repertoires were used to score co-occurrence in the validation cohort in a later analysis, because that analysis had no HLA typing for the cohort.

The donors belonged to the validation cohort of around 120 subjects, which was separate from the approximately 700-subject first cohort. Trimming takes 5 bases off V and 7 bases off J; junction bases not matched to a gene: 4. The germline V gene (reference sequence) sets CDR1 to MNHEY and CDR2 to SMNVEV. From its cysteine to its phenylalanine, the CDR3 spans 12 amino acids. The read is trimmed to its CDR3 DNA, 36 bases read in frame from base 1. This receptor was obtained from a man aged 18 to 29 in good health and CMV-seronegative. The sequencing input was PBMCs. Rearrangement joined TRBV27 to TRBJ1-2; the junction holds 7 bases that match TRBD1. The nucleotide sequence reads TGTGCCAGCAGTCGACAGGGACCTGGCTACACCTTC. The resulting protein is CASSRQGPGYTF.